Included here is one TCR beta chain sequence, with context. This clonotype came up many times. It lacks a known antigen. No qualities accompany the bases; no much larger clone lies one base away. Sequences SGHVS (CDR1) and FNYEAQ (CDR2) are obtained from the germline V gene. V gives up 1 base and J gives up 6 bases, and the segment between their germline ends measures 9 bases. The CDR3, cysteine through phenylalanine, is 13 amino acids long. Here the CDR3 DNA is all that survives: 39 bases in frame from base 1. The sample comes from a study of CD8 T cells in ankylosing spondylitis (dated by TCRdb to about 2017). With regard to the full study: The study set out to find disease-linked TCR variants by profiling T cell receptor beta repertoires in ankylosing spondylitis patients and healthy donors. Peripheral blood was sampled, and synovial fluid was additionally collected from ankylosing spondylitis patients. In total, the full study cohort was made up of 95 to 110 healthy donors and more than 20 ankylosing spondylitis patients. Study-level results and caveats: In peripheral blood, the disease-linked clones were found at relatively low frequencies and had a CD8+ phenotype. Significant enrichment of the disease-linked clones was reported in matched synovial fluid samples from ankylosing spondylitis patients. A TCR beta motif made up of eight or nine highly homologous amino acid variants appeared to be characteristic of blood from ankylosing spondylitis patients. Some motif variants had previously been reported in the synovial fluid and blood of reactive arthritis patients, which suggests shared mechanisms of disease initiation.

Sequencing was carried out with an Illumina HiSeq 2500. Quantitative 5'-RACE with molecular barcodes was the method used to prepare the TCR beta libraries. The original pipeline was this. A new computational method based on a probabilistic model of VDJ rearrangement was used to identify disease-linked TCR variants. The public reads were quality trimmed at Q25 with fastp and then assembled into clones with MiXCR by TCRdb, keeping productive beta chains. Rows merge per CDR3 protein into single entries with the most common DNA and genes. TCRdb, not the authors, supplied the V and J calls. The sample table shows more than 600,000 distinct CDR3 sequences, and under 20% are seen once. About 20% of the sample comes from the top ten.

The chain is made from TRBV7-6 and TRBJ1-1; no D gene call is confident. The source is a male donor with ankylosing spondylitis. Material for sequencing was blood, either unsorted or a sorted T cell fraction (not recorded which). CDR3 protein: CASSLGQNAEAFF. The sequenced DNA: TGTGCCAGCAGCTTAGGGCAGAATGCTGAAGCTTTCTTT. Beyond the CDR3, the reference TRBV7-6 and TRBJ1-1 genes provide the residues; the full variable domain reads: GAGVSQSPRYKVTKRGQDVALRCDPISGHVSLYWYRQALGQGPEFLTYFNYEAQQDKSGLPNDRFSAERPEGSISTLTIQRTEQRDSAMYRCASSLGQNAEAFFGQGTRLTVV.